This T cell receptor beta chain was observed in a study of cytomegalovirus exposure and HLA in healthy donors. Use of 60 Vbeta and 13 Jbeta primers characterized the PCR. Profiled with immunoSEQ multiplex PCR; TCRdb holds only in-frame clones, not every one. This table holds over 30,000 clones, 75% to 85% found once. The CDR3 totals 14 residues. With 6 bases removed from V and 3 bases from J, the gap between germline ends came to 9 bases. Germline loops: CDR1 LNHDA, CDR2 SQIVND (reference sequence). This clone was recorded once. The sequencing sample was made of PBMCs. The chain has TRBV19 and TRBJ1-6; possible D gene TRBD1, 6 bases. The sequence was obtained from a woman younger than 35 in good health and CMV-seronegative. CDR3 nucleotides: TGTGCCAGTAGCCAGGACAGCTATAATTCACCCCTCCACTTT. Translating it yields CASSQDSYNSPLHF.